Listed below are T cell receptor beta chains from one sample, sequenced in a study of graft-versus-host responses after intestinal transplantation. Repertoires were generated with immunoSEQ multiplex PCR, while TCRdb's copy carries only in-frame clones and drops some. The sample carries about 110,000 clones, more than 90% recorded once. No antigen has been identified for these receptors. Specimen: unstimulated CD4+ T cells sorted from spleen or lymph node cells, collected before transplant. The receptor set was obtained from a human donor who was the organ donor for an intestinal transplant. CDR3s include the opening cysteine and the closing phenylalanine or tryptophan. Each record gives: D gene, V gene, J gene, CDR3 DNA, CDR3 protein. D genes are given only for firm matches.

TRBD2	TRBV7-9	TRBJ2-5	TGTGCCAGCAGCCCCCCCGGGACTAGCGAGACCCAGTACTTC	CASSPPGTSETQYF
TRBD1	TRBV30	TRBJ1-1	TGTGCCTGGGGGACAGGGAGGACTGAAGCTTTCTTT	CAWGTGRTEAFF
TRBD1	TRBV18	TRBJ2-1	TGTGCCAGCTCACCAGCACAGGGGGTATACAATGAGCAGTTCTTC	CASSPAQGVYNEQFF
TRBD2	TRBV9	TRBJ2-3	TGTGCCAGCAGCGTAGAGTTCCTAGCGGGGAGAAGCACAGATACGCAGTATTTT	CASSVEFLAGRSTDTQYF
.	TRBV7-6	TRBJ2-2	TGTGCCAGCAGCTTATTCAGGAACACCGGGGAGCTGTTTTTT	CASSLFRNTGELFF
.	TRBV6-5	TRBJ2-7	TGTGCCAGCAGCCGCGTGACGAGGAGCTCCTACGAGCAGTACTTC	CASSRVTRSSYEQYF
TRBD1	TRBV10-3	TRBJ2-1	TGTGCCATCAGTGATTCGACGAGGGGGCTCCTTAGGAGCTCCTACAATGAGCAGTTCTTC	CAISDSTRGLLRSSYNEQFF
.	TRBV5-6	TRBJ2-7	TGTGCCAGCAGCGTCCCGAGTGCCGTGTGGGACGAGCAGTACTTC	CASSVPSAVWDEQYF
TRBD2	TRBV11-2	TRBJ2-1	TGTGCCAGCAGCGAAGCGGGGAACTACAATGAGCAGTTCTTC	CASSEAGNYNEQFF
.	TRBV5-4	TRBJ1-2	TGTGCCAGCAGCTTGGAGGGACTCTATGGCTACACCTTC	CASSLEGLYGYTF
TRBD2	TRBV5-1	TRBJ2-2	TGCGCCAGCAGCTTTCCGACTAGCGGGAGTGGCACCGGGGAGCTGTTTTTT	CASSFPTSGSGTGELFF
.	TRBV19	TRBJ2-5	TGTGCCAGTAGTATGAACTGGGGGATCCAAGAGACCCAGTACTTC	CASSMNWGIQETQYF
.	TRBV18	TRBJ1-2	TGTGCCAGCTCACCCGCCGGGCCAGGAACTCCCTATGGCTACACCTTC	CASSPAGPGTPYGYTF
.	TRBV7-9	TRBJ2-1	TGTGCCAGCAGGCCGAATCGCAGAGTCAACAATGAGCAGTTCTTC	CASRPNRRVNNEQFF
TRBD1	TRBV23-1	TRBJ2-7	TGCGCCAGCAGTCAAACGGCCCTAGGGGGCCAGGGGGCGCACGAGCAGTACTTC	CASSQTALGGQGAHEQYF
TRBD2	TRBV9	TRBJ2-5	TGTGCCAGCAGCCCAGGACTAGCGGGAGGACAAGAGACCCAGTACTTC	CASSPGLAGGQETQYF
TRBD2	TRBV6-5	TRBJ2-7	TGTGCCAGCAGCCGGACTAGCGAGTACGAGCAGTACTTC	CASSRTSEYEQYF
.	TRBV9	TRBJ2-3	TGTGCCAGCAGCGTAGGGACTACAGATACGCAGTATTTT	CASSVGTTDTQYF